The 28 T cell receptor beta chains listed next were all sequenced from one sample in a study of tumor-infiltrating lymphocytes in oesophageal squamous cell carcinoma. TCRdb re-called the PCR reads with MiXCR, one entry per CDR3 protein. The table has some 20,000 distinct CDR3 sequences, over 45% seen once. Sequenced input: esophageal tumor tissue. Receptor source: a male donor with esophageal squamous cell carcinoma.

V gene TRBV27 combines with J gene TRBJ2-1; 9 bases fit TRBD2. Germline assignment: CDR1 MNHEY and CDR2 SMNVEV (reference sequence). The CDR3 has 15 residues. Germline trimming cut 5 bases from V and 2 bases from J; bases unmatched to any gene: 4. In nucleotides, the CDR3 is TGTGCCAGCAGTCTTAGCGGGAGCCCCTACAATGAGCAGTTCTTC. Translation: CASSLSGSPYNEQFF.

The rearrangement uses TRBV7-4 and TRBJ2-7, with D maybe TRBD2 (5 bases). Trimming removed 6 bases at V and 1 base at J, with 16 bases between. The CDR3 consists of 15 residues. Germline V gene lookup returns CDR1 SGHVT and CDR2 SQSDAQ. For the CDR3, the DNA is TGTGCCAGCAGTTCCAGCGGAGGCAGGTCCTACGAGCAGTACTTC. Amino acids: CASSSSGGRSYEQYF.

The J gene is TRBJ2-7, the V gene TRBV7-2, with 8 bases identical to TRBD1. The assigned J gene may be wrong: the sequence end matches TRBJ1-2 better. Germline values: CDR1 SGHTA, CDR2 FQGNSA. The CDR3 consists of 14 residues. CDR3 bases: TGTGCCAGCAGCTCCGACAGGGGACCCTACGGCTACACCTTC. Translated: CASSSDRGPYGYTF.

This clonotype turned up a few times. The chain recombines TRBV3-1 with TRBJ2-7; 9 positions agree with TRBD1. Germline loops: CDR1 LGHDT, CDR2 YNNKEL (reference sequence). The trim removed 6 bases at V and 5 bases at J, leaving 11 bases unmatched. The CDR3 totals 15 residues. The CDR3 DNA reads as TGTGCCAGCAGTCGCACAGGGGGCGGGGGAAACGAGCAGTACTTC. The encoded protein is CASSRTGGGGNEQYF.

The chain carries TRBV27 and TRBJ2-6; 10 bases agree with TRBD1. Judging by the DNA end, TRBJ2-7 fits better; the J call may be wrong. The CDR3 covers 17 residues. From germline, CDR1 is MNHEY and CDR2 SMNVEV (reference sequence). The CDR3 DNA reads TGTGCCAGCAGTTTAAACCCCCCGGGGACAGGGGCATACGAGCAGTACTTC. Its protein is CASSLNPPGTGAYEQYF.

V is TRBV11-2 and J is TRBJ1-1; TRBD1 is a possible D gene (6 bases). The ends were cut back, 0 bases at V and 5 bases at J, with 7 bases in the middle. The CDR3 runs 13 residues. Germline V gene lookup returns CDR1 SGHAT and CDR2 FQNNGV. The CDR3 DNA reads as TGTGCCAGCAGCTTAGATCAGGGGACTGAAGCTTTCTTT. Its protein product is CASSLDQGTEAFF.

The V gene is TRBV6-6, the J gene TRBJ2-5; D gene ambiguous. The J call may be faulty, since TRBJ2-1 better matches the DNA end. Germline CDR1 is MNHNY and CDR2 is SVGAGI (reference sequence). The CDR3 extends over 13 amino acids. For the CDR3, the DNA is TGTGCCAGCAGTTACTCGGGCAGCTACGAGCAGTTCTTC. Protein sequence: CASSYSGSYEQFF.

This clonotype occurred a few times. The chain recombines TRBV7-6 with TRBJ2-5; no reliable D call. The CDR3 contains 12 residues. CDR1 is SGHVS, CDR2 FNYEAQ, per germline. V lost 2 bases and J lost 7, with 8 bases in between. CDR3 in amino acids: CASSLPLSTQYF. CDR3 coding DNA: TGTGCCAGCAGCTTACCCCTTTCGACCCAGTACTTC. Full variable domain (remainder filled in from reference TRBV7-6 and TRBJ2-5): GAGVSQSPRYKVTKRGQDVALRCDPISGHVSLYWYRQALGQGPEFLTYFNYEAQQDKSGLPNDRFSAERPEGSISTLTIQRTEQRDSAMYRCASSLPLSTQYFGPGTRLLVL.

The genes are TRBV7-3 and TRBJ2-1; no firm D call. The CDR3 consists of 15 residues. V lost 2 bases and J lost 0, with 8 bases in between. Germline V gene lookup returns CDR1 SGHTA and CDR2 FQGTGA. The CDR3 nucleotides are TGTGCCAGCAGCTTAGTGGGAACCTCCTACAATGAGCAGTTCTTC. Translating gives CASSLVGTSYNEQFF.

Ten or more counts support this clonotype. The chain joins TRBV6-2 or TRBV6-3 to TRBJ1-5, with 7 positions matching TRBD1. This CDR3 has 13 residues. J was trimmed by 5 bases and V by 7 bases; bases with no gene match: 5. Germline V gene data show CDR1 as MNHEY and CDR2 as SVGEGT. This chain's CDR3 is CASNRDSYQPQHF. The DNA for the CDR3 is TGTGCCAGCAACCGGGACAGTTATCAGCCCCAGCATTTT.

Details on this clonotype: One base away lies a much larger clone, so this may be a sequencing read error. The V and J genes are TRBV11-2 and TRBJ2-1, with 9 positions matching TRBD1. Germline values: CDR1 SGHAT, CDR2 FQNNGV. After removal of 4 bases from V and 10 bases from J, the junction contained 8 bases not matched to a gene. The CDR3 sequence is 14 residues long. The CDR3 region is CASSSGQGHYEQFF. CDR3 in DNA: TGTGCCAGCAGCTCCGGACAGGGGCACTACGAGCAGTTCTTC.

In this sample, this clonotype turned up a few times. At one boundary the junction diverges from the germline segment, which might be a read error. The rearrangement joins TRBV24-1 to TRBJ2-2; D ambiguous. Germline loops: CDR1 KGHDR, CDR2 SFDVKD. The CDR3 loop spans 13 amino acids. The CDR3: CATSVLNTGELFF. The CDR3, as DNA: TGTGCCACCAGTGTTTTGAACACCGGGGAGCTGTTTTTT.

The rearrangement uses TRBV6-1 and TRBJ2-7; TRBD2 is a possible D gene (6 bases). CDR3 size: 14 residues. The germline V and J ends were trimmed by 8 bases and 0 bases, with 14 bases remaining between them. CDR1 and CDR2 (germline): MNHNS, SASEGT. CDR3 DNA sequence: TGTGCCAGCTCAAGGGACTTCAGCTCCTACGAGCAGTACTTC. Translation gives CASSRDFSSYEQYF.

With regard to this clonotype: A much larger clone lies a single base off, so this may be a read error. V is TRBV7-4 and J is TRBJ2-5; possibly TRBD2 for D (5 bases). With 3 bases removed from V and 3 bases from J, the gap between germline ends came to 11 bases. The CDR3 is 14 residues long. Germline CDR1 and CDR2: SGHVT and SQSDAQ. DNA of the CDR3: TGTGCCAGCAGCTTCGGGTACGGGGAAGAGACCCAGTACTTC. Amino acids: CASSFGYGEETQYF.

The chain employs TRBV24-1 and TRBJ2-5; 8 nucleotides line up with TRBD1. The J call may be in error: the DNA end matches TRBJ2-1 better. Germline V CDR1 and CDR2: KGHDR, SFDVKD. This CDR3 spans 15 amino acids. The CDR3 coding sequence is TGTGCCACCAGTATGTTCGGGACAGGCCCCAATGAGCAGTTCTTC. This gives the protein CATSMFGTGPNEQFF.

This clonotype was seen only a few times. The V and J genes are TRBV6-6 and TRBJ1-6; D is undetermined. V dropped 2 bases and J dropped 2 bases, with 4 bases sitting between them. Per the germline V gene, CDR1 is MNHNY and CDR2 is SVGAGI (reference sequence). CDR3 length: 14 residues. In DNA, the CDR3 is TGTGCCAGCAGTTACGGAGCCTATAATTCACCCCTCCACTTT. Translating gives CASSYGAYNSPLHF.

The sample holds one count of this clonotype. The chain recombines TRBV5-6 with TRBJ2-5; possible D gene TRBD1, 6 bases. Near its end, the DNA agrees better with TRBJ2-1, so the J call may be wrong. The CDR3 covers 14 residues. From germline, CDR1 is SGHDT and CDR2 YYEEEE. Here the CDR3 DNA reads TGTGCCAGCAGCTCAGGGGTAGGATACAATGAGCAGTTCTTC. Translated: CASSSGVGYNEQFF.

The V and J genes are TRBV7-3 and TRBJ2-1; D possibly corresponds to TRBD2 (6 bases). CDR1 and CDR2 from the germline V gene are SGHTA and FQGTGA. This CDR3 is built from 17 residues. V was pared by 2 bases and J by 2 bases, with 16 bases between. The CDR3 protein is CASSLGDRASAYNEQFF. The CDR3 nucleotides are TGTGCCAGCAGCTTAGGGGACCGCGCTAGCGCCTACAATGAGCAGTTCTTC.

This sequence joins TRBV7-2 and TRBJ2-5; D gene ambiguous. The CDR3 has 12 amino acids. V gave up 5 bases and J gave up 7 bases, with 11 bases separating them. Germline CDR1 SGHTA, CDR2 FQGNSA. DNA for the CDR3: TGTGCCAGCAGCCCCTTGCGAGGGACCCAGTACTTC. Residues: CASSPLRGTQYF.

V gene TRBV7-6 combines with J gene TRBJ2-3; no clear D. From germline, CDR1 is SGHVS and CDR2 FNYEAQ. The CDR3 has 14 amino acids. With 5 bases removed from V and 7 bases from J, the gap between germline ends came to 16 bases. The CDR3, as DNA: TGTGCCAGCAGCCCTCTTGACGGCGGTTATACGCAGTATTTT. This gives the protein CASSPLDGGYTQYF.

This clonotype was seen many times. A much larger clone is a single base away; this may be a read error. The CDR3 loop is CASSPGAGDYNEQYF. DNA for the CDR3: TGTGCCAGCAGCCCTGGGGCGGGAGACTACAATGAGCAGTACTTC. The chain employs TRBV7-8 and TRBJ2-5; 7 nucleotides line up with TRBD2. With 5 bases clipped from V and 11 bases from J, the junction kept 17 bases outside the gene matches. The CDR3 loop spans 15 amino acids. CDR1 is SGHVS and CDR2 is FQNEAQ in the germline V gene. Looking up the rest from reference TRBV7-8 and TRBJ2-5 gives the full variable domain: GAGVSQSPRYKVAKRGQDVALRCDPISGHVSLFWYQQALGQGPEFLTYFQNEAQLDKSGLPSDRFFAERPEGSVSTLKIQRTQQEDSAVYLCASSPGAGDYNEQYFGPGTRLLVL.

The CDR3 region has the DNA TGTGCCAGCAGTAGCGGGGGGGGGTATCAGCCCCAGCATTTT. It yields the protein CASSSGGGYQPQHF. This chain uses TRBV6-1 with TRBJ1-5, with a weak D call TRBD1 (5 bases). The CDR3 consists of 14 residues. V was trimmed by 5 bases and J by 5 bases, leaving 13 bases between them. Germline-derived CDR1 and CDR2 are MNHNS and SASEGT.

This clonotype occurred a few times. This chain links TRBV7-2 with TRBJ2-7; TRBD2 aligns across 7 bases. Germline values: CDR1 SGHTA, CDR2 FQGNSA. V lost 4 bases to trimming and J lost 2 bases; unmatched junction nucleotides: 5. CDR3 length: 14 amino acids. The CDR3 DNA reads TGTGCCAGCAGCTACAGCGGGACCACCTACGAGCAGTACTTC. This translates into CASSYSGTTYEQYF.

The DNA for the CDR3 is TGTGCCATCAGTGAGTCTCGACTAGCGGGAGGAACAGATACGCAGTATTTT. Translated, it gives CAISESRLAGGTDTQYF. The chain is built from TRBV10-3 and TRBJ2-5; 13 positions match TRBD2. The J call may be wrong; the DNA end is better matched by TRBJ2-3. The CDR3 covers 17 residues. Germline assignment: CDR1 ENHRY and CDR2 SYGVKD.

The rearrangement links TRBV7-3 to TRBJ2-5; 7 bases line up with TRBD2. With the DNA end fitting TRBJ2-1 better, the J assignment may be wrong. The CDR3 sequence is 16 residues long. Germline V gives CDR1 SGHTA, CDR2 FQGTGA. The CDR3 spells CASSPHQRGAYNEQFF. Here the CDR3 DNA reads TGTGCCAGCAGCCCCCATCAGCGGGGAGCCTACAATGAGCAGTTCTTC.

This clonotype is medium-sized within its sample. The chain uses TRBV28 and TRBJ2-1; the match to TRBD2 covers 8 bases. The CDR3 consists of 15 residues. Trimming removed 7 bases from V and 0 bases from J; junction bases left unmatched: 5. Germline assignment: CDR1 MDHEN and CDR2 SYDVKM. The CDR3 bases are TGTGCCAGCACCCCGGGGGGGAGCTCCTACAATGAGCAGTTCTTC. This codes for CASTPGGSSYNEQFF.

The chain uses TRBV6-1 and TRBJ2-4; D is ambiguous. The DNA end favors TRBJ2-7, so the J call may be wrong. The CDR3 covers 13 residues. Germline V gives CDR1 MNHNS, CDR2 SASEGT. The CDR3 loop reads CASSENVGYEQYF. For the CDR3, the DNA is TGTGCCAGCAGTGAAAATGTAGGGTACGAGCAGTACTTC.

This clonotype counts as medium-sized. The rearrangement joins TRBV5-1 to TRBJ2-6; D call uncertain. Germline CDR1 reads SGHRS; CDR2 reads YFSETQ. Trimming took off 4 bases at V and 0 bases at J, with 11 bases between the two ends. The CDR3 contains 16 residues. The CDR3 spells CASSLPLVSGANVLTF. CDR3 DNA: TGCGCCAGCAGCCTCCCTCTAGTCTCTGGGGCCAACGTCCTGACTTTC.